This T cell receptor beta chain was recovered during a study of OX40 agonist ivuxolimab in advanced cancers. CDR1 and CDR2 (germline): LNHDA, SQIVND (reference sequence). V lost 6 bases to trimming and J lost 7 bases, with 18 bases between them. The CDR3 extends over 15 amino acids. Method: immunoSEQ multiplex PCR; TCRdb's copy keeps in-frame clones and lacks some. The table records about 72,000 clones, 81% of them present only once. The input for sequencing was CD4+ or CD8+ T cells sorted from blood, taken in a trial of the OX40 agonist ivuxolimab. The chain is built from TRBV19 and TRBJ1-4; no clear D. The TCR was taken from an adult with an advanced solid tumor such as melanoma, head and neck, liver or kidney cancer. The CDR3 nucleotides are TGTGCCAGTAGCACCTCAGGAGGGTCGGGTGAAAAACTGTTTTTT. This codes for CASSTSGGSGEKLFF. Together with reference TRBV19 and TRBJ1-4, the CDR3 gives the full variable domain: DGGITQSPKYLFRKEGQNVTLSCEQNLNHDAMYWYRQDPGQGLRLIYYSQIVNDFQKGDIAEGYSVSREKKESFPLTVTSAQKNPTAFYLCASSTSGGSGEKLFFGSGTQLSVL.